The 25 T cell receptor beta chains reported below all come from one sample, sequenced in a study of blood T cell repertoires in COVID-19. This table comes from immunoSEQ multiplex PCR, and its TCRdb copy is limited to in-frame clones, with some not included. The sample lists 200,000 to 250,000 clones; about four fifths were seen once. The specimen sequenced was peripheral blood. Receptors were obtained from a woman aged 80 or over with acute or convalescent COVID-19.

V usage is TRBV13 and J usage is TRBJ1-2, with 9 bases matching TRBD1. This CDR3 region has 14 residues. Trimming at V came to 5 bases and at J to 4 bases, leaving 5 bases not matched to a gene. Germline CDR1 is PRHDT and CDR2 is FYEKMQ (reference sequence). The CDR3 region has the DNA TGTGCCAGCAGCACCCCGGGACAGGGCTATGGCTACACCTTC. This encodes CASSTPGQGYGYTF.

The rearrangement uses TRBV27 and TRBJ2-1, with 8 bases that match TRBD1. Losses at the gene ends were 6 bases for V and 4 bases for J; bases not matched to a gene: 8. The CDR3 extends over 15 amino acids. Germline V gives CDR1 MNHEY, CDR2 SMNVEV (reference sequence). In DNA form, the CDR3 reads TGTGCCAGCAGCTTGGACAGGGCCCTATACAATGAGCAGTTCTTC. Translation: CASSLDRALYNEQFF.

The J gene is TRBJ1-6, the V gene TRBV6-6; 7 positions agree with TRBD1. CDR1 is MNHNY, CDR2 SVGAGI, per germline (reference sequence). The CDR3 length is 14 residues. V was clipped by 5 bases and J by 10 bases; unmatched bases: 8. The CDR3 is CASSPGTVLSPLHF. The CDR3, as DNA: TGTGCCAGCAGTCCCGGGACAGTTTTGTCACCCCTCCACTTT.

This chain connects TRBV7-2 to TRBJ1-3, with D possibly matching TRBD1 (6 bases). Germline V gene sequence: CDR1 SGHTA, CDR2 FQGNSA. With 7 bases removed from V and 0 bases from J, the gap between germline ends came to 13 bases. The CDR3 has 15 residues. This chain's CDR3 is CASTETGNSGNTIYF. CDR3 DNA sequence: TGTGCCAGCACCGAAACAGGGAACTCTGGAAACACCATATATTTT.

This chain joins TRBV7-9 and TRBJ1-1; D perhaps matches TRBD1 (5 bases). The ends were cut back, 1 base at V and 4 bases at J, with 10 bases in the middle. The length of the CDR3 is 14 residues. Germline V gene lookup returns CDR1 SEHNR and CDR2 FQNEAQ (reference sequence). The DNA for the CDR3 is TGTGCCAGCAGCTTAGACGGGACTAGCACTGAAGCTTTCTTT. Protein product: CASSLDGTSTEAFF. The full variable domain, its missing parts supplied by reference TRBV7-9 and TRBJ1-1, is DTGVSQNPRHKITKRGQNVTFRCDPISEHNRLYWYRQTLGQGPEFLTYFQNEAQLEKSRLLSDRFSAERPKGSFSTLEIQRTEQGDSAMYLCASSLDGTSTEAFFGQGTRLTVV.

This clone was found once. V and J are TRBV4-2 and TRBJ1-1; possible D gene TRBD1, 5 bases. The CDR3 contains 23 residues. CDR1 and CDR2 from the germline V gene are LGHNA and YNFKEQ. The ends were cut back, 1 base at V and 1 base at J, with 34 bases in the middle. The CDR3 protein is CASSQVESGGDIRQGFWNTEAFF. DNA for the CDR3: TGTGCCAGCAGCCAAGTCGAAAGCGGCGGGGATATTCGGCAGGGTTTCTGGAACACTGAAGCTTTCTTT.

The V call is TRBV27, the J call TRBJ2-1; no firm D call. CDR1 and CDR2 (germline): MNHEY, SMNVEV (reference sequence). V was pared by 4 bases and J by 12 bases, with 10 bases between. This CDR3 is 11 amino acids long. CDR3 protein: CASSSTMVQFF. The CDR3 DNA follows: TGTGCCAGCAGTTCAACAATGGTGCAGTTCTTC.

The chain joins TRBV6-5 to TRBJ2-1, with D perhaps TRBD2 (6 bases). V lost 4 bases, J lost 0 bases, and 10 bases lay in between. The CDR3 totals 15 residues. Germline assignment: CDR1 MNHEY and CDR2 SVGAGI. The CDR3 loop is CASSSAGSSYNEQFF. The DNA of the CDR3 is TGTGCCAGCAGTTCAGCGGGTAGCTCCTACAATGAGCAGTTCTTC.

This chain uses TRBV7-2 with TRBJ1-1, with D unclear. V lost 3 bases and J 4 bases, leaving 9 bases between the germline ends. CDR1 is SGHTA and CDR2 is FQGNSA in the germline V gene. This CDR3 is 13 amino acids long. DNA of the CDR3: TGTGCCAGCAGCTTTAGGCAGGCCACTGAAGCTTTCTTT. Its translation is CASSFRQATEAFF.

The chain has TRBV7-2 and TRBJ2-4, with 8 bases that match TRBD2. The V segment lost 1 base and the J segment 3 bases; nucleotides outside the gene matches: 8. CDR3 length: 17 amino acids. CDR1 and CDR2 (germline): SGHTA, FQGNSA. The CDR3 DNA follows: TGTGCCAGCAGCTTAGGAGCGGGGGAAGGTGTCAAAAACATTCAGTACTTC. Its protein is CASSLGAGEGVKNIQYF.

The chain combines TRBV12-2 with TRBJ1-1; the DNA was not used to check the table's D call, TRBD1. TRBV12-2 constitutes a pseudogene. The CDR3 loop spans 15 amino acids. CDR3 in amino acids: CASRLDQGLNTEAFF. In nucleotides, the CDR3 is TGTGCAAGTCGCTTAGACCAGGGTTTGAACACTGAAGCTTTCTTT.

The chain is built from TRBV7-7 and TRBJ2-5; 9 bases map to TRBD1. Trimming at V came to 5 bases and at J to 5 bases, leaving 9 bases not matched to a gene. Germline assignment: CDR1 SSHAT and CDR2 FNYEAQ (reference sequence). The CDR3 has 15 amino acids. The CDR3 DNA reads as TGTGCCAGCAGCCAGACAGGGGGTCGCCGGGAGACCCAGTACTTC. Encoded protein: CASSQTGGRRETQYF.

The chain uses TRBV5-1 and TRBJ2-7; D perhaps matches TRBD2 (5 bases). V lost 0 bases and J 4 bases, leaving 17 bases between the germline ends. The CDR3 is 16 residues long. CDR1 and CDR2 (germline): SGHRS, YFSETQ. The CDR3 DNA reads as TGCGCCAGCAGCTTGGAAGAAGGGAGAAAACCGTACGAGCAGTACTTC. Residues: CASSLEEGRKPYEQYF. Combining the CDR3 with reference TRBV5-1 and TRBJ2-7 gives the whole variable domain KAGVTQTPRYLIKTRGQQVTLSCSPISGHRSVSWYQQTPGQGLQFLFEYFSETQRNKGNFPGRFSGRQFSNSRSEMNVSTLELGDSALYLCASSLEEGRKPYEQYFGPGTRLTVT.

The CDR3 loop reads CAISGSRGLNEKLFF. The CDR3 nucleotides read TGTGCCATCAGTGGAAGCCGGGGTCTTAATGAAAAACTGTTTTTT. The V and J genes are TRBV10-3 and TRBJ1-4; D gene uncertain. The CDR3 is 15 residues long. Between the trimmed V and J ends, which lost 4 bases and 4 bases, there was a span of 13 bases. Germline V gene sequence: CDR1 ENHRY, CDR2 SYGVKD.

The CDR3 DNA is TGTGCCAGCAGTCAGGTCAGCTACAATGAGCAGTTCTTC. Translated, it gives CASSQVSYNEQFF. The V gene is TRBV6-5, the J gene TRBJ2-1; no definite D call. V lost 5 bases to trimming and J lost 3 bases, with 8 bases between them. The CDR3 length is 13 residues. Looked up from germline, CDR1 is MNHEY and CDR2 is SVGAGI.

The chain links TRBV12-3 or TRBV12-4 to TRBJ2-3; D call uncertain. The CDR3 extends over 12 amino acids. V shed 5 bases and J shed 7 bases, with 10 bases lying between them. The CDR3 here is CASSPGGNTQYF. The CDR3 DNA reads TGTGCCAGCAGTCCCGGCGGAAATACGCAGTATTTT.

The J gene is TRBJ2-2, the V gene TRBV9; TRBD1 is a possible D gene (6 bases). The germline CDR1 and CDR2 sequences are SGDLS and YYNGEE. CDR3 length: 15 residues. Trimming shortened V by 1 base and J by 2 bases, and 9 bases separated the two germline ends. CDR3 bases: TGTGCCAGCAGCGTACGGACAGCAAACACCGGGGAGCTGTTTTTT. This codes for CASSVRTANTGELFF.

This chain joins TRBV5-1 and TRBJ1-3, with D perhaps TRBD1 (6 bases). Germline loops: CDR1 SGHRS, CDR2 YFSETQ. This CDR3 is built from 14 residues. V was clipped by 5 bases and J by 1 base, with 10 bases between them. The DNA of the CDR3 is TGCGCCAGCAGACCTACAGGGTCTGGAAACACCATATATTTT. This sequence encodes CASRPTGSGNTIYF.

The V gene is TRBV28, the J gene TRBJ2-3, with 11 bases matching TRBD2. The CDR3 extends over 16 amino acids. Germline V gives CDR1 MDHEN, CDR2 SYDVKM. Trimming took 4 bases from V and 3 from J; bases not matched to a gene: 6. The CDR3 coding sequence is TGTGCCAGCAGTTCGCGAACTAGCGGGGGTACAGATACGCAGTATTTT. Its protein is CASSSRTSGGTDTQYF.

This chain connects TRBV24-1 to TRBJ1-2; 7 bases agree with TRBD1. With V trimmed by 3 bases and J by 2 bases, 2 bases remained unmatched. The length of the CDR3 is 14 residues. Per germline, CDR1 KGHDR and CDR2 SFDVKD. CDR3 in amino acids: CATSDQDRNYGYTF. CDR3 bases: TGTGCCACCAGTGATCAGGACAGGAACTATGGCTACACCTTC.

The CDR3 DNA reads TGTGCCAGCAGTTACCGGGACGGAGGGGGAAACACCATATATTTT. This sequence encodes CASSYRDGGGNTIYF. V and J are TRBV6-5 and TRBJ1-3; possibly TRBD1 for D (5 bases). Deletions cut 2 bases from V and 4 bases from J, with 12 bases between. This CDR3 comprises 15 residues. CDR1 is MNHEY, CDR2 SVGAGI, per germline.

The J gene is TRBJ1-4, the V gene TRBV28; D remains ambiguous. The CDR3 is 13 residues long. The V end was cut by 8 bases, the J end by 5 bases, with 12 bases between. Germline assignment: CDR1 MDHEN and CDR2 SYDVKM. The CDR3 protein is CASARQQNEKLFF. The CDR3 DNA reads as TGTGCCAGCGCTAGGCAGCAAAATGAAAAACTGTTTTTT.

This chain connects TRBV6-5 to TRBJ1-2, with 8 positions matching TRBD1. The germline gives CDR1 MNHEY, CDR2 SVGAGI. This CDR3 comprises 13 residues. The J segment lost 8 bases and the V segment lost 5 bases, leaving 7 bases of the junction unmatched. CDR3 bases: TGTGCCAGCAGTCTTCGGACAGGGCACGGCTACACCTTC. This translates into CASSLRTGHGYTF.

This chain connects TRBV12-3 or TRBV12-4 to TRBJ1-1; no firm D call. V lost 3 bases to trimming and J lost 7 bases, with 12 bases between them. The CDR3 covers 13 residues. The CDR3 region is CASSFGLTVEAFF. Here the CDR3 DNA reads TGTGCCAGCAGTTTTGGGCTAACCGTTGAAGCTTTCTTT.

V usage is TRBV6-5 and J usage is TRBJ1-2; D may be TRBD1 (5 bases). The CDR3 covers 16 residues. Trimming shortened V by 2 bases and J by 3 bases, and 16 bases separated the two germline ends. From germline, CDR1 is MNHEY and CDR2 SVGAGI. The chain's CDR3 is CASSYLSAGHDYGYTF. The CDR3 DNA follows: TGTGCCAGCAGTTACCTATCTGCAGGACACGACTATGGCTACACCTTC.